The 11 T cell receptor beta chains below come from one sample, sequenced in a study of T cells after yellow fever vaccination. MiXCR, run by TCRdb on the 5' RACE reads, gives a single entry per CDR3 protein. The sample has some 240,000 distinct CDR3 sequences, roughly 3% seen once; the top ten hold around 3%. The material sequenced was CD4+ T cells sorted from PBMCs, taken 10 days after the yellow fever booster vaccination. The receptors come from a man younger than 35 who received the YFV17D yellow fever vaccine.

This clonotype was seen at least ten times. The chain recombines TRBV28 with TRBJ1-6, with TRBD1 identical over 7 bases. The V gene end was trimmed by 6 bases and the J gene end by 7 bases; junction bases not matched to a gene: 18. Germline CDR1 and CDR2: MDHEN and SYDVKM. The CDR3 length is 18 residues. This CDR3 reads CASRHHLNRGKENSPLHF. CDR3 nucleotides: TGTGCCAGCAGGCATCACCTCAACAGGGGAAAGGAGAATTCACCCCTCCACTTT.

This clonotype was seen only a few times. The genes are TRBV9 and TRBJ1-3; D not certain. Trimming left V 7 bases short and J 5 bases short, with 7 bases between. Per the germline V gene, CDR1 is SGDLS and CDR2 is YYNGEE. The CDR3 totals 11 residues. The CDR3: CASGLRNTIYF. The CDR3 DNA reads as TGTGCCAGCGGGTTGCGAAACACCATATATTTT.

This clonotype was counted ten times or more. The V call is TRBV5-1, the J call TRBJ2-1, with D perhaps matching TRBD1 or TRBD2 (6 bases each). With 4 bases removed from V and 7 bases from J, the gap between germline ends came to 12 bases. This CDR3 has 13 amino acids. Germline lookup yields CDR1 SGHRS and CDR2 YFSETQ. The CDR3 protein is CASSLGGRNEQFF. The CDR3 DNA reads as TGCGCCAGCAGCCTGGGGGGCCGAAATGAGCAGTTCTTC.

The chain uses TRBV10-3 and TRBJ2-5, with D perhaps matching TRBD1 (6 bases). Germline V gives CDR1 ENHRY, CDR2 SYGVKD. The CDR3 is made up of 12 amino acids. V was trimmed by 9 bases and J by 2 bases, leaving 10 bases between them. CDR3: CAIKDRQETQYF. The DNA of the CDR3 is TGTGCCATTAAGGACAGACAAGAGACCCAGTACTTC.

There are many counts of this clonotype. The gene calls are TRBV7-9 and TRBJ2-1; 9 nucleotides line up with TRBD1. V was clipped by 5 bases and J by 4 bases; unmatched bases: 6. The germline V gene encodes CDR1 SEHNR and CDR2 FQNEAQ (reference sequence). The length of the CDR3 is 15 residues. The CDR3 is CASSAAGTGYNEQFF. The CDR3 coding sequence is TGTGCCAGCAGCGCGGCCGGGACAGGGTACAATGAGCAGTTCTTC.

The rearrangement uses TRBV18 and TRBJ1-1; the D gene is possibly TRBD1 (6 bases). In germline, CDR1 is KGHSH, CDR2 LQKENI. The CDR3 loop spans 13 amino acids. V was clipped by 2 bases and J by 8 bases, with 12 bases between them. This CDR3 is CASSPGGLREAFF. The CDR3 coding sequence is TGTGCCAGCTCACCAGGGGGCCTGAGGGAAGCTTTCTTT.

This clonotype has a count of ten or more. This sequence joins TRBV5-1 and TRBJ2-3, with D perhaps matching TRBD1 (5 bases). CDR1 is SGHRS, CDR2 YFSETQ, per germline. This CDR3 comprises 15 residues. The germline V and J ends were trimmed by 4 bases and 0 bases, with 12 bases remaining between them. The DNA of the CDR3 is TGCGCCAGCAGCGGACCGGACACCAGCACAGATACGCAGTATTTT. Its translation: CASSGPDTSTDTQYF. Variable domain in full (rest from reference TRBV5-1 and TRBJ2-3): KAGVTQTPRYLIKTRGQQVTLSCSPISGHRSVSWYQQTPGQGLQFLFEYFSETQRNKGNFPGRFSGRQFSNSRSEMNVSTLELGDSALYLCASSGPDTSTDTQYFGPGTRLTVL.

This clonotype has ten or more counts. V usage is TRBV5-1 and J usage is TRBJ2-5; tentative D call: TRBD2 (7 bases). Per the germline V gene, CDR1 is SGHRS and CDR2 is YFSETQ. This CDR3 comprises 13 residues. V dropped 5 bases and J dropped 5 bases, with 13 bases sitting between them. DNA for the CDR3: TGCGCCAGCAGGGGGGGGGCCGAGGAGACCCAGTACTTC. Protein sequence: CASRGGAEETQYF.

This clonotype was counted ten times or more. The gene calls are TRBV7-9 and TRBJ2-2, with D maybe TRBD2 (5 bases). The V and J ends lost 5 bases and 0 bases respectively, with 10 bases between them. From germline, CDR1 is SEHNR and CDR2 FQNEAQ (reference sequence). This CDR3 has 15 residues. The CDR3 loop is CASSLSGPNTGELFF. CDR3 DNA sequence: TGTGCCAGCAGCCTAAGCGGTCCGAACACCGGGGAGCTGTTTTTT.

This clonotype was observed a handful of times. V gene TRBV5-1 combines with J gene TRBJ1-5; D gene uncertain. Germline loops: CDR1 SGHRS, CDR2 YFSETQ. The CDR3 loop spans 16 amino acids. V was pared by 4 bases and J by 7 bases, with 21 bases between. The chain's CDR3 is CASSGRGKGSTQPQHF. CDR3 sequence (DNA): TGCGCCAGCAGCGGACGCGGCAAGGGTAGTACACAGCCCCAGCATTTT.

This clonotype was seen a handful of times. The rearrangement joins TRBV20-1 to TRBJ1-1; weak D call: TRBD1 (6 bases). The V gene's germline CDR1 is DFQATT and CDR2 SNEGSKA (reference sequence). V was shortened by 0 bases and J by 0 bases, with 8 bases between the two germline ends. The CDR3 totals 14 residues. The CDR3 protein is CSAREGAMNTEAFF. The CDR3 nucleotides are TGCAGTGCTAGAGAGGGGGCCATGAACACTGAAGCTTTCTTT.